This T cell receptor beta chain comes out of a study of cytotoxic CD8 clonotypes in ibrutinib-treated CLL. Overall study findings and caveats: Once treatment began, public clonotypes, which were uncommon, contracted or stayed stable. Clonality went up at the time of ibrutinib response, stayed stable in sustained remission, and later dropped back toward its baseline level at progression.

This CDR3 has 13 amino acids. V was shortened by 10 bases and J by 4 bases, with 15 bases between the two germline ends. Germline-derived CDR1 and CDR2 are KGHSH and LQKENI. Investigators sought sequencing depths of between 1 in 200,000 and 1 in 1 million T cells. Repertoires were generated with immunoSEQ multiplex PCR, while TCRdb's copy carries only in-frame clones and drops some. The sample lists 150,000 to 250,000 clones, approximately 68% occurring once. A note on this clone: Its antigen is undetermined.

The sequences come from PBMCs, collected after 24 months of ibrutinib treatment. The source is a human donor with chronic lymphocytic leukemia. The chain combines TRBV18 with TRBJ2-3, with D perhaps matching TRBD1 (6 bases). The CDR3: CATGTQNSDTQYF. DNA of the CDR3: TGTGCCACGGGGACACAAAACTCAGATACGCAGTATTTT.